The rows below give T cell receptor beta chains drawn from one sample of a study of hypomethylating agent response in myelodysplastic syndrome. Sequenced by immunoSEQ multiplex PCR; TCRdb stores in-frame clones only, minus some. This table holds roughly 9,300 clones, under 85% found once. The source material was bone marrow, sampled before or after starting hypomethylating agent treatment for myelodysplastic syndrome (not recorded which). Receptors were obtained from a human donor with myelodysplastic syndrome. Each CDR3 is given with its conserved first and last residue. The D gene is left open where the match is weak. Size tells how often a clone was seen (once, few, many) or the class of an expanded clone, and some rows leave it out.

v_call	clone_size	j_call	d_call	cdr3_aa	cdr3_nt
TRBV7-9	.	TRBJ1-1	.	CASSLVRQADGAFF	TGTGCCAGCAGCTTAGTACGGCAGGCCGACGGAGCTTTCTTT
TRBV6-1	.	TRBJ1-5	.	CASSEAAFLSNQPQHF	TGTGCCAGCAGTGAAGCGGCCTTCCTTAGCAATCAGCCCCAGCATTTT
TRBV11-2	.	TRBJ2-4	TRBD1	CASSYRGSENIQYF	TGTGCCAGCAGCTACAGGGGGTCTGAAAACATTCAGTACTTC
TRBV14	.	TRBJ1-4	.	CASSQGGGWTNEKLFF	TGTGCCAGCAGCCAAGGCGGAGGGTGGACTAATGAAAAACTGTTTTTT
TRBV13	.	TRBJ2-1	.	CASSLGGGSYNEQFF	TGTGCCAGCAGCTTAGGGGGGGGCTCCTACAATGAGCAGTTCTTC
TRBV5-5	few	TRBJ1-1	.	CASSPGGANTEAFF	TGTGCCAGCAGCCCCGGAGGGGCGAACACTGAAGCTTTCTTT
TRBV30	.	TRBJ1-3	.	CAWSDKKKSGNTIYF	TGTGCCTGGAGTGATAAGAAGAAATCTGGAAACACCATATATTTT
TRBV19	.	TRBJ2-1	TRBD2	CASRNEGRAYNEQFF	TGTGCCAGTAGGAACGAGGGGAGGGCCTACAATGAGCAGTTCTTC
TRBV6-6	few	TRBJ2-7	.	CASSYWIDEQYF	TGTGCCAGCAGTTACTGGATCGACGAGCAGTACTTC
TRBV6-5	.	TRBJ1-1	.	CATCRPGNTEAFF	TGTGCAACCTGTAGGCCGGGGAACACTGAAGCTTTCTTT
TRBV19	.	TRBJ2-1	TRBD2	CASTPASGRSYNEQFF	TGTGCCAGTACCCCAGCTAGCGGGAGGTCCTACAATGAGCAGTTCTTC
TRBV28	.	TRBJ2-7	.	CASSQPDSSYEQYF	TGTGCCAGCAGTCAACCAGATAGCTCCTACGAGCAGTACTTC
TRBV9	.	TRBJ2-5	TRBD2	CASSFSTSGGARETQYF	TGTGCCAGCAGCTTTAGTACTAGCGGGGGGGCCAGAGAGACCCAGTACTTC
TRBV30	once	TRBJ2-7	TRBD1	CAWSPGGGYEQYF	TGTGCCTGGAGCCCAGGGGGCGGGTACGAGCAGTACTTC
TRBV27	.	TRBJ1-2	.	CASRSGSHYGYTF	TGTGCCAGCAGATCGGGGTCGCACTATGGCTACACCTTC
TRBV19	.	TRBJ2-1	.	CASSILLVGSNEQFF	TGTGCCAGTAGTATTCTGCTAGTGGGAAGCAATGAGCAGTTCTTC
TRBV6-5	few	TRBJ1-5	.	CASSPDANQPQHF	TGTGCCAGCAGTCCGGACGCTAATCAGCCCCAGCATTTT
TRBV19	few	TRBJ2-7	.	CASRPTYEQYF	TGTGCCAGTAGGCCGACCTACGAGCAGTACTTC
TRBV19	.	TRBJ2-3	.	CASSLGYGPDTQYF	TGTGCCAGTAGTCTAGGCTACGGTCCAGATACGCAGTATTTT
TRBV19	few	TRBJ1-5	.	CASSISRAYNQPQHF	TGTGCCAGTAGTATCTCCAGGGCTTACAATCAGCCCCAGCATTTT
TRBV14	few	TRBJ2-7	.	CASSQDRGGEQYF	TGTGCCAGCAGCCAAGATAGGGGAGGCGAGCAGTACTTC
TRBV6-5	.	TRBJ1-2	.	CASSYLGGGNYGYTF	TGTGCCAGCAGCTACTTGGGGGGGGGCAACTATGGCTACACCTTC
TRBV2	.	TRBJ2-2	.	CASSELAAGGELFF	TGTGCCAGCAGTGAATTGGCGGCCGGCGGGGAGCTGTTTTTT
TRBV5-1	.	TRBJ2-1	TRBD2	CASSLVGTSGFTAYNEQFF	TGCGCCAGCAGCTTAGTAGGTACTAGCGGGTTTACCGCCTACAATGAGCAGTTCTTC
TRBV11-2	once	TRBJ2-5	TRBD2	CASSRTSDQETQYF	TGTGCCAGCAGCCGGACTAGCGATCAAGAGACCCAGTACTTC
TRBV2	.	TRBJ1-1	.	CASKGDGMNTEAFF	TGTGCCAGCAAGGGAGACGGGATGAACACTGAAGCTTTCTTT
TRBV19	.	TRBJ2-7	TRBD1	CASSIETGTGINSYEQYF	TGTGCCAGTAGTATCGAAACCGGGACAGGAATAAACTCCTACGAGCAGTACTTC
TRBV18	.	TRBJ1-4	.	CASSPLGGGSQEKLFF	TGTGCCAGCTCACCCCTAGGTGGGGGAAGTCAAGAAAAACTGTTTTTT
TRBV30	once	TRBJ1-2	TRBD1	CAWSAYIIQGASNYGYTF	TGTGCCTGGAGTGCTTACATCATACAGGGGGCGAGTAACTATGGCTACACCTTC
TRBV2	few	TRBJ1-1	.	CASSPGGRAFF	TGTGCCAGCTCCCCGGGGGGGCGAGCTTTCTTT
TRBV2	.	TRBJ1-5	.	CASNLDGYSNQPQHF	TGTGCCAGCAACTTGGACGGGTATAGCAATCAGCCCCAGCATTTT
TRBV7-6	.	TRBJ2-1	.	CASSLASEQFF	TGTGCCAGCAGCTTAGCCAGTGAGCAGTTCTTC
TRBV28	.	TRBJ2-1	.	CARTQNTAASSYNEQFF	TGTGCCAGAACCCAAAATACGGCGGCTAGCTCCTACAATGAGCAGTTCTTC
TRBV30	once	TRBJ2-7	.	CASRSSYEQYF	TGTGCCTCCCGCAGCTCCTACGAGCAGTACTTC
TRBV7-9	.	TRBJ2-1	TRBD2	CASIPGGPYNEQFF	TGTGCCAGCATCCCGGGGGGGCCGTACAATGAGCAGTTCTTC
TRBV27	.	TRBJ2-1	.	CASSLEVLGGALYNEQFF	TGTGCCAGCAGTTTAGAAGTTCTTGGCGGGGCTCTATACAATGAGCAGTTCTTC
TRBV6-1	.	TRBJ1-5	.	CASSPQGRGNQPQHF	TGTGCCAGCAGTCCACAGGGTCGGGGCAATCAGCCCCAGCATTTT
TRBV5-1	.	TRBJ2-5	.	CASSFDLRETQYF	TGCGCCAGCAGCTTCGATTTGCGGGAGACCCAGTACTTC
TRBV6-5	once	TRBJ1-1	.	CASSYSEGITEAFF	TGTGCCAGCAGTTACTCGGAGGGTATCACTGAAGCTTTCTTT
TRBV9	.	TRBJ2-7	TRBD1	CASSLGQGSSYEQYF	TGTGCCAGCAGCCTGGGACAGGGTTCTTCCTACGAGCAGTACTTC
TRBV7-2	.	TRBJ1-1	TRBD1	CASSLWDRLNTEAFF	TGTGCCAGCAGCTTATGGGACAGGCTGAACACTGAAGCTTTCTTT
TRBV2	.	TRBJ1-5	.	CASSDGSAWQPQHF	TGTGCCAGCAGTGACGGGAGTGCCTGGCAGCCCCAGCATTTT
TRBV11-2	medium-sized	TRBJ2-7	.	CASSLGGFGQYF	TGTGCCAGCAGCTTAGGGGGGTTTGGGCAGTACTTC
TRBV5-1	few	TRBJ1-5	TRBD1	CASSLQGDSNQPQHF	TGCGCCAGCAGCTTGCAGGGGGATAGCAATCAGCCCCAGCATTTT
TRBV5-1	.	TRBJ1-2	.	CASSLVPGSYGYTF	TGCGCCAGCAGCTTGGTACCGGGCTCCTATGGCTACACCTTC
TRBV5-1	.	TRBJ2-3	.	CASSRVSPDTQYF	TGCGCCAGCAGCCGAGTCTCCCCAGATACGCAGTATTTT
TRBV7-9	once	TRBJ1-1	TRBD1	CASSPSGGGEAFF	TGTGCCAGCAGCCCCTCAGGGGGCGGTGAAGCTTTCTTT
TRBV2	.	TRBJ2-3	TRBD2	CASSEWAGVGGNTQYF	TGTGCCAGCAGTGAATGGGCGGGAGTCGGGGGAAATACGCAGTATTTT